This T cell receptor (beta chain) was profiled in a study of cytomegalovirus exposure and HLA in healthy donors. PCR amplification relied on 60 Vbeta primers (plus 13 Jbeta primers). This table comes from immunoSEQ multiplex PCR, and its TCRdb copy is limited to in-frame clones, with some not included. Of around 190,000 clones listed, around 80% are singletons. In germline, CDR1 is MDHEN, CDR2 SYDVKM. The CDR3 contains 15 residues. V lost 8 bases, J lost 0 bases, and 16 bases lay in between. As to this clone: Antigen: not known.

General study results and limits: With further analysis later on, most CMV-associated TCR beta chains appeared HLA-restricted. In a later analysis, at a false discovery rate of 0.05, under 20,000 TCR beta sequences were associated with HLA alleles.

Input material: PBMCs. The V call is TRBV28, the J call TRBJ1-2; weak D call: TRBD1 (5 bases). The receptor was isolated from a woman aged 25 to 39 in good health and CMV-seropositive. The CDR3 reads CASLLTGRANYGYTF. The CDR3 DNA sequence: TGTGCCAGCCTCTTAACAGGTCGCGCTAACTATGGCTACACCTTC.